These T cell receptor beta chains were read from a single sample in a study of cytomegalovirus exposure and HLA in healthy donors. Sequencing was performed with immunoSEQ multiplex PCR; in TCRdb, only in-frame clones are kept and a portion is missing. This sample has some 86,000 clones; 93% occur once, and the top ten carry about 3.8%. The specimen was PBMCs. The receptors were gathered from a woman in her 30s in good health and CMV-seronegative. Both conserved end residues are part of each CDR3. Each record gives: clone size, V gene, CDR3 protein. Rows give clone size only sometimes, using once, few, many, or a class for an expanded clone.

-	TRBV2	CASSDRSFGYTF
-	TRBV5-1	CASREQTGELFF
few	TRBV5-4	CASSPSRQGNTEAFF
few	TRBV7-3	CASSPLGGLSTEAFF
-	TRBV9	CASSPRQGGTDTQYF
-	TRBV28	CASSLLNGYTF
-	TRBV6-6	CASSYDGGGRYEQYF
-	TRBV9	CASSGGYLQRLSYEQYF
once	TRBV30	CAELGTVFNQPQHF
-	TRBV21-1	CANPGLAGFNEQFF
-	TRBV19	CASSRLVGSYNEQFF
-	TRBV14	CASSQEGLGRDTQYF
-	TRBV4-1	CASSHPTTYEQYF
-	TRBV5-1	CASSSGGTGENYGYTF
-	TRBV4-1	CASSQRALSSGANVLTF
-	TRBV14	CASSQAYPGDTQYF
-	TRBV11-2	CASSLVQTAGELFF
-	TRBV25-1	CASSESVGGADRDGYTF
once	TRBV7-3	CASSLQGVTAAFF
-	TRBV10-3	CAIRNGETGELFF
-	TRBV9	CASSVSGSGVGTDTQYF
-	TRBV5-6	CASSLGQANTEAFF
-	TRBV12-5	CASGLFQGQYTEAFF
-	TRBV30	CAWREGTGYTYEQYF
-	TRBV7-9	CASSPTRGGETQYF
-	TRBV28	CASRSSGANVLTF
few	TRBV5-4	CASSLDGSGANVLTF
-	TRBV7-3	CASSFSRDNEQFF
-	TRBV19	CASSGPGGNQPQHF
few	TRBV30	CAWRGQGNTEAFF
-	TRBV6-1	CASSAGYEQYF
-	TRBV5-6	CASNPATGRNYGYTF
-	TRBV7-9	CASSLSAGPGNQPQHF
-	TRBV10-3	CAIRTRDRALTGELFF
-	TRBV25-1	CASSKAQGQYTEAFF
-	TRBV5-1	CASSLDGTGELFF
-	TRBV28	CASSPGGYEQYF
-	TRBV10-2	CASRLGAYQETQYF
once	TRBV4-2	CASSQERQSNQPQHF
-	TRBV2	CASRSGLAGGTDTQYF
-	TRBV5-4	CASSLDRVTYEQYF
-	TRBV18	CASSPRSGITDTQYF
-	TRBV6-1	CASSLAGATYEQYF
few	TRBV6-6	CASSLVPTMEQYF
-	TRBV6-5	CASRRFGTGYNEQFF
-	TRBV21-1	CASSKKGPQVNQPQHF
-	TRBV7-9	CAGEDRGAYGYTF
-	TRBV9	CASSPPGAGIDYNEQFF
-	TRBV27	CASSISRLGTSEQYF
-	TRBV6-5	CASSYSPGLVGVEQYF
-	TRBV6-1	CASSSGQGGFTEAFF
-	TRBV5-1	CASRRGGRQGTDTQYF
-	TRBV9	CASMGTSGNPGNEQFF
-	TRBV25-1	CASSELGGGGTYNEQFF
few	TRBV20-1	CSGGQDTEAFF
-	TRBV10-3	CAISESAGVYEQYF
-	TRBV10-3	CAISDRDRSTNEKLFF
-	TRBV30	CAWSIRGGRAEAFF
-	TRBV19	CASSIDTGGAYEQYF